Listed below are T cell receptor beta chains from one sample, sequenced in a study of T cell repertoires in aging, cancer and after chemotherapy. Using its own MiXCR run on the multiplex PCR reads, TCRdb lists one record per CDR3 protein. The data hold a few thousand distinct CDR3 sequences, with about 64% observed a single time. The specimen sequenced was blood. These receptors all come from a human donor with a solid tumor. The CDR3 runs from the conserved cysteine through the conserved F or W. Fields, in order: clone size, V gene, J gene, D gene, CDR3 protein, CDR3 DNA. The D gene is left open where the match is weak. Expanded clones are given a class, and other clones once, few, many or no size at all.

>.|TRBV7-2|TRBJ1-5|.
CASSFPGGNQPQHF
TGTGCCAGCAGCTTCCCCGGGGGAAATCAGCCCCAGCATTTT
>few|TRBV19|TRBJ2-3|.
CASTDGALGTDTQYF
TGTGCCAGTACGGACGGGGCACTGGGCACAGATACGCAGTATTTT
>.|TRBV11-2|TRBJ2-5|.
CASSSEGGGWETQYF
TGTGCCAGCAGCTCAGAGGGGGGCGGCTGGGAGACCCAGTACTTC
>few|TRBV30|TRBJ1-2|TRBD1
CAWRGTGTGILYGYTF
TGTGCCTGGAGGGGTACCGGGACAGGAATTCTCTATGGCTACACCTTC
>.|TRBV7-9|TRBJ1-3|.
CATRGSGNTIYF
TGTGCCACCAGAGGCTCTGGAAACACCATATATTTT
>.|TRBV12-3/TRBV12-4|TRBJ1-2|.
CASSLVSDYGYTF
TGTGCCAGCAGTTTAGTCAGTGACTATGGCTACACCTTC
>.|TRBV6-2/TRBV6-3|TRBJ2-7|.
CASRTGGVEQYF
TGTGCCAGCAGGACGGGGGGCGTCGAGCAGTACTTC
>.|TRBV5-4|TRBJ2-5|.
CASSFRGQETQYF
TGTGCCAGCAGCTTTCGGGGTCAAGAGACCCAGTACTTC
>.|TRBV6-1|TRBJ2-1|TRBD1
CASSANLQGTEQFF
TGTGCCAGCAGTGCCAACCTACAGGGGACTGAGCAGTTCTTC
>.|TRBV6-6|TRBJ2-1|.
CASSKGRNEQFF
TGTGCCAGCAGCAAGGGCAGGAACGAGCAGTTCTTC
>.|TRBV10-3|TRBJ2-7|TRBD1
CAIRGQGIDEQYF
TGTGCCATCAGGGGACAGGGGATCGACGAGCAGTACTTC
>.|TRBV20-1|TRBJ1-5|.
CSARGADSNQPQHF
TGCAGTGCTAGAGGGGCAGATAGCAATCAGCCCCAGCATTTT
>few|TRBV7-9|TRBJ1-2|.
CASSHEVGGQNYGYTF
TGTGCCAGCAGCCACGAAGTTGGGGGGCAGAACTATGGCTACACCTTC
>.|TRBV7-2|TRBJ1-2|.
CASSLAQGGYGYTF
TGTGCCAGCAGCTTAGCGCAGGGTGGCTATGGCTACACCTTC
>.|TRBV27|TRBJ1-5|.
CASSLWLNQPQHF
TGTGCCAGCAGTTTATGGCTAAATCAGCCCCAGCATTTT
>.|TRBV20-1|TRBJ2-1|TRBD2
CSARSTGEGPIEQFF
TGCAGTGCTAGATCTACGGGGGAGGGGCCCATAGAGCAGTTCTTC
>.|TRBV7-2|TRBJ2-1|TRBD2
CASSRALVGLANYNEQFF
TGTGCCAGCAGCCGTGCTCTCGTGGGACTAGCGAACTACAATGAGCAGTTCTTC
>few|TRBV29-1|TRBJ2-6|.
CSVVSGRPGANVLTF
TGCAGCGTTGTGTCCGGCCGCCCTGGGGCCAACGTCCTGACTTTC
>.|TRBV6-1|TRBJ1-2|.
CASRPSGGRNGYTF
TGTGCCAGCAGGCCCAGCGGTGGACGCAATGGCTACACCTTC
>few|TRBV14|TRBJ1-2|TRBD1
CASSQAGTGNYGYTF
TGTGCCAGCAGCCAAGCCGGGACAGGAAACTATGGCTACACCTTC
>.|TRBV27|TRBJ2-5|TRBD2
CASSLYSGRAETQYF
TGTGCCAGCAGTTTATATAGCGGGAGGGCCGAGACCCAGTACTTC
>few|TRBV20-1|TRBJ1-2|.
CSGPPQGSGGYTF
TGCAGTGGCCCACCCCAGGGATCGGGCGGCTACACCTTC
>.|TRBV12-3/TRBV12-4|TRBJ2-3|.
CASNLGRQAKDTQYF
TGTGCCAGCAACCTTGGGCGGCAGGCTAAAGATACGCAGTATTTT
>few|TRBV6-5|TRBJ1-5|.
CASSGGEREPQHF
TGTGCCAGCAGCGGCGGGGAGCGGGAGCCCCAGCATTTT
>.|TRBV30|TRBJ1-2|.
CAWRGTGTYGYTF
TGTGCCTGGAGGGGTACCGGGACATATGGCTACACCTTC
>once|TRBV5-1|TRBJ2-7|TRBD2
CASRLLARSSYEQYF
TGCGCCAGCAGACTACTAGCGAGGAGCTCCTACGAGCAGTACTTC
>.|TRBV29-1|TRBJ2-7|.
CSVDGEGSAGQYF
TGCAGCGTTGACGGAGAGGGCTCTGCGGGACAGTACTTC
>.|TRBV7-2|TRBJ2-7|.
CASSPPPGLSSYEQYF
TGTGCCAGCAGTCCCCCGCCAGGGTTAAGCTCCTACGAGCAGTACTTC
>once|TRBV30|TRBJ2-7|TRBD1
CAWKTGSDEQYF
TGTGCCTGGAAGACAGGGAGCGACGAGCAGTACTTC